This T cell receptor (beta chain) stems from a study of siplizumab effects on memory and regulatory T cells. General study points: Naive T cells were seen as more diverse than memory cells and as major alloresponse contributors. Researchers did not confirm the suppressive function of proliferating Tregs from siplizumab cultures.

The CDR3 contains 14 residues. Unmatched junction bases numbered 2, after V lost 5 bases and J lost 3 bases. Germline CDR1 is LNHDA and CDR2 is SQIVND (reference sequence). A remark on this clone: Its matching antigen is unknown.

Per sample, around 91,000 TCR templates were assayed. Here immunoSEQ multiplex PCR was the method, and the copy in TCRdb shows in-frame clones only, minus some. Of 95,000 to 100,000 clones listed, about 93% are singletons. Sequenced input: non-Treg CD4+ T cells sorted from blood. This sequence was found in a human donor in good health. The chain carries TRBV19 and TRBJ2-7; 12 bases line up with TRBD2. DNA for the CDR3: TGTGCCAGTAGTTCGGGACTAGCGGGCTACGAGCAGTACTTC. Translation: CASSSGLAGYEQYF.